This paragraph covers one TCR beta chain sequence. The CDR3 totals 16 residues. Germline V gene sequence: CDR1 MRHNA, CDR2 SNTAGT. Unmatched junction bases numbered 7, after V lost 1 base and J lost 4 bases. The data stem from a study of cytomegalovirus exposure and HLA in healthy donors. PCR was performed using 60 Vbeta and 13 Jbeta primers. The data were produced by immunoSEQ multiplex PCR, yet TCRdb's version contains in-frame clones alone and is incomplete. The sample lists about 65,000 clones, around four fifths occurring once. This receptor was obtained from a girl aged 10-17 years in good health and CMV-seropositive. The material sequenced was PBMCs. This rearrangement joins TRBV6-4 to TRBJ2-3, with 8 bases that match TRBD2. The CDR3 DNA reads TGTGCCAGCAGTGACTTAGCGGGGCCCGGGGCAGATACGCAGTATTTT. This translates into CASSDLAGPGADTQYF.